This TCR beta chain was captured in a study of blood T cells in healthy people across ages. Study observations and caveats: The recorded TCR beta diversity per million T cells decreased in a roughly linear manner with age.

In its sample, this clonotype was seen once. Its antigen is currently unknown. This CDR3 region has 15 residues. Primers used in a second PCR of roughly 6 to 11 cycles were a sample-barcoded 5' primer and a J-beta primer mix. Each of the cDNA molecules was tagged by a template-switch adaptor with 12 random nucleotides. TCRdb reanalysed the 5' RACE reads using MiXCR and keeps one entry per CDR3 protein. The sample lists 800,000 to 1,000,000 distinct CDR3 sequences, 40% to 60% occurring once. Healthy Caucasian individuals from Russia aged roughly 6 to 90 served as donors. There were at least 6 micrograms of total RNA extracted from every sample.

Source material: blood. The clonotype comes from a man aged 25 to 40 in good health. The J gene is TRBJ2-2, the V gene TRBV21-1; the listed D gene, TRBD2, was not tested against the DNA. TRBV21-1 is an annotated pseudogene. CDR3 in DNA: TGTGCCAGAATACCGGGCCTACCGGGGCCCGGGGAGCTGTTTTTT. It yields the protein CARIPGLPGPGELFF.